This entry describes one T cell receptor beta chain. The record originates from a study of OX40 agonist ivuxolimab in advanced cancers. Study-level information: Three patients showed partial responses: one hepatocellular carcinoma and two cutaneous melanoma cases.

Germline values: CDR1 SGHTA, CDR2 FQGNSA. The CDR3 runs to 15 residues. V lost 1 base and J lost 4; bases outside the gene matches: 5. Here immunoSEQ multiplex PCR was the method, and the copy in TCRdb shows in-frame clones only, minus some. The data contain about 82,000 clones, approximately 85% of them singletons. The origin of this receptor is an adult with an advanced solid tumor such as melanoma, head and neck, liver or kidney cancer. The source was CD4+ or CD8+ T cells sorted from blood, collected in a trial of the OX40 agonist ivuxolimab. This rearrangement joins TRBV7-2 to TRBJ2-5; TRBD1 aligns across 8 bases. CDR3 residues: CASSLEDRGGETQYF. The CDR3, as DNA: TGTGCCAGCAGCTTAGAAGACAGGGGAGGAGAGACCCAGTACTTC.